Listed below are T cell receptor beta chains from one sample, sequenced in a study of beta chain features in type 1 diabetes. Here immunoSEQ multiplex PCR was the method, and the copy in TCRdb shows in-frame clones only, minus some. The table lists a few hundred thousand clones, over 8.5% of them singletons. Sample: central memory CD4+ T cells from blood. The receptors were sampled from a man in his thirties or forties with type 1 diabetes. CDR3s include the opening cysteine and the closing phenylalanine or tryptophan. The D gene is left open where the match is weak. Clone size is shown for a subset of rows, as once, few, many or a class of expanded clone.

clone size	D gene	V gene	J gene	CDR3 DNA	CDR3 protein
many	TRBD1	TRBV19	TRBJ1-5	TGTGCCAGTAGCACCTCAGGGACAGGGGAAGGTCAGCCCCAGCATTTT	CASSTSGTGEGQPQHF
.	TRBD2	TRBV5-1	TRBJ2-7	TGCGCCAGCAGCGTCGGACTAGCCTACGAGCAGTACTTC	CASSVGLAYEQYF
few	.	TRBV6-5	TRBJ2-1	TGTGCCAGCAGGGACTGGGGATACAATGAGCAGTTCTTC	CASRDWGYNEQFF
few	.	TRBV29-1	TRBJ1-2	TGCAGCTATGGGGAGTTCTATGGCTACACCTTC	CSYGEFYGYTF
few	.	TRBV7-2	TRBJ2-1	TGTGCCAGCAGCTTAGCGGGAGTCTCCTACAATGAGCAGTTCTTC	CASSLAGVSYNEQFF
.	TRBD2	TRBV19	TRBJ2-3	TGTGCCAGTAGCCTTATTCCCCGCCACGGACTAGCGGGAAGAGATACGCAGTATTTT	CASSLIPRHGLAGRDTQYF
few	TRBD2	TRBV28	TRBJ2-1	TGTGCCAGCACCTTAGCGGGGACTCGGGGAAATGAGCAGTTCTTC	CASTLAGTRGNEQFF
.	TRBD1	TRBV7-2	TRBJ2-7	TGTGCCAGCAGCTCGGGACAGGGATACTACGAGCAGTACTTC	CASSSGQGYYEQYF
few	.	TRBV11-2	TRBJ1-1	TGTGCCAGCAGTGTCGACTGGAACACTGAAGCTTTCTTT	CASSVDWNTEAFF
.	.	TRBV5-4	TRBJ2-3	TGTGCCAGCGCCTCGGGCGGGACGACGCGCACAGATACGCAGTATTTT	CASASGGTTRTDTQYF
few	.	TRBV6-5	TRBJ2-5	TGTGCCAGCAGTTACGCAGGGCTAGAGACCCAGTACTTC	CASSYAGLETQYF
.	TRBD1	TRBV7-6	TRBJ2-7	TGTGCCAGCAGCTTGGGACAGGGGTCGCACTACGAGCAGTACTTC	CASSLGQGSHYEQYF
few	.	TRBV5-1	TRBJ2-2	TGCGCCAGCAGCCCGGGTCGCGGGGAGCTGTTTTTT	CASSPGRGELFF
few	TRBD2	TRBV5-1	TRBJ2-5	TGCGCCAGCAGCTCCCGACTAGCGGGACGAGAAGAGACCCAGTACTTC	CASSSRLAGREETQYF
.	TRBD2	TRBV7-2	TRBJ2-1	TGTGCCAGCAGCCCAAGACTAGCTCTATCCTACAATGAGCAGTTCTTC	CASSPRLALSYNEQFF
.	.	TRBV27	TRBJ1-4	TGTGCCAGCAGTTTTTCCGGGGAAGCGGAGGAAAAACTGTTTTTT	CASSFSGEAEEKLFF
.	.	TRBV7-8	TRBJ1-5	TGTGCCAGCAGCTGGGGCACGGGGAATCAGCCCCAGCATTTT	CASSWGTGNQPQHF
few	TRBD1	TRBV30	TRBJ2-7	TGTGCCTGGAGCCCCGGAGACAGGGTGAGCGAGCAGTACTTC	CAWSPGDRVSEQYF
few	TRBD2	TRBV11-1	TRBJ2-2	TGTGCCAGCAGCTCGCCTCCGGGACTAGCGTTTATCGGGGAGCTGTTTTTT	CASSSPPGLAFIGELFF
few	TRBD1	TRBV18	TRBJ1-5	TGTGCCAGCTCACGGACAGGGGTTTGGGGCAATCAGCCCCAGCATTTT	CASSRTGVWGNQPQHF
.	TRBD1	TRBV25-1	TRBJ2-6	TGTGCCAGCAGTCCGCAGACAGGGGGCGGTTCTGGGGCCAACGTCCTGACTTTC	CASSPQTGGGSGANVLTF
.	TRBD1	TRBV11-2	TRBJ2-7	TGTGCCAGCAGCCCGCTGGACAGGGAAGGGTCCTACGAGCAGTACTTC	CASSPLDREGSYEQYF
few	.	TRBV7-9	TRBJ1-2	TGTGCCAGCAGCTTAGTTGGGCCGGGCTATGGCTACACCTTC	CASSLVGPGYGYTF
.	.	TRBV7-9	TRBJ2-1	TGTGCCAGCAGCTTAGAACTAGAAGTCGATGAGCAGTTCTTC	CASSLELEVDEQFF
.	.	TRBV5-4	TRBJ2-2	TGTGCCAGCAGCCGGGACCGTGACCGGGAGCTGTTTTTT	CASSRDRDRELFF
many	.	TRBV21-1	TRBJ2-7	TGTGCCAGGGGCCTGAGCAGCTCCTACGAGCAGTACTTC	CARGLSSSYEQYF
many	TRBD1	TRBV28	TRBJ1-2	TGTGCCATACGGGACAGGGTGGGCTATGGCTACACCTTC	CAIRDRVGYGYTF
few	.	TRBV4-2	TRBJ2-7	TGTGCCAGCAGCCAACAAGGGACGGGGCCTTACGAGCAGTACTTC	CASSQQGTGPYEQYF
.	TRBD2	TRBV19	TRBJ2-1	TGTGCCAGTAGTATCTGGACTAGCGGGGCAGAGCAGTTCTTC	CASSIWTSGAEQFF
few	.	TRBV18	TRBJ2-1	TGTGCCAGCTCACCATGGCCGGCAGGAGCCCACTCCTACAATGAGCAGTTCTTC	CASSPWPAGAHSYNEQFF
.	TRBD1	TRBV19	TRBJ1-5	TGTGCCAGTAGTCCACTGACAGGGAGCAGCAATCAGCCCCAGCATTTT	CASSPLTGSSNQPQHF
few	.	TRBV2	TRBJ2-7	TGTGCCAGCAGCTCGACAGAGTCCTACGAGCAGTACTTC	CASSSTESYEQYF
.	.	TRBV7-7	TRBJ2-7	TGTGCCAGCAGCCTCACCCCCTACGAGCAGTACTTC	CASSLTPYEQYF
.	.	TRBV19	TRBJ1-5	TGTGCCAGTAGTATAGGGACGTATAGCAATCAGCCCCAGCATTTT	CASSIGTYSNQPQHF
.	.	TRBV5-1	TRBJ2-2	TGCGCCAGCAGCTTGGAATCGTTACCGCCGAGGGGGGAGCTGTTTTTT	CASSLESLPPRGELFF
.	.	TRBV18	TRBJ2-7	TGTGCCAGCTCCAGTGCAGCTTCCTACGAGCAGTACTTC	CASSSAASYEQYF
few	TRBD1	TRBV7-2	TRBJ2-1	TGTGCCAGCAGCAGACAGGGGATCTCCTACAATGAGCAGTTCTTC	CASSRQGISYNEQFF
.	.	TRBV7-9	TRBJ2-3	TGTGCCAGCAGCTTAAGCACGCGGCAAGATACGCAGTATTTT	CASSLSTRQDTQYF
.	.	TRBV19	TRBJ2-1	TGTGCCAGTAAAACTCGCGGAGGGGTCGAGGAGCAGTTCTTC	CASKTRGGVEEQFF
.	.	TRBV5-5	TRBJ2-1	TGTGCCAGCAGCCATCCGAGCGGTCGTAGCTCCTACAATGAGCAGTTCTTC	CASSHPSGRSSYNEQFF
.	.	TRBV11-1	TRBJ1-1	TGTGCCAGCAGCTTAGCACGTCTCAATCATCCGGGCACTGAAGCTTTCTTT	CASSLARLNHPGTEAFF
.	TRBD2	TRBV5-4	TRBJ2-7	TGCGCCAGCAGCCCGAGCGGGACCAACTCCTACGAGCAGTACTTC	CASSPSGTNSYEQYF
few	TRBD2	TRBV7-2	TRBJ2-5	TGTGCCAGCAGCCGGAGCGGGGTCCAAGAGACCCAGTACTTC	CASSRSGVQETQYF
once	TRBD1	TRBV9	TRBJ1-1	TGTGCCAGCAGCGTGGGACAGGGCGAGGGATACACTGAAGCTTTCTTT	CASSVGQGEGYTEAFF
.	TRBD1	TRBV6-6	TRBJ1-2	TGTGCCAGCAGACGCGGGACAGAGAATGGCTACACCTTC	CASRRGTENGYTF
few	.	TRBV2	TRBJ2-6	TGTGCCATTCACACGGACTCTGGGGCCAACGTCCTGACTTTC	CAIHTDSGANVLTF
.	.	TRBV28	TRBJ1-2	TGTGCCAGCAGTTTTGGTCGGAACTATGGCTACACCTTC	CASSFGRNYGYTF